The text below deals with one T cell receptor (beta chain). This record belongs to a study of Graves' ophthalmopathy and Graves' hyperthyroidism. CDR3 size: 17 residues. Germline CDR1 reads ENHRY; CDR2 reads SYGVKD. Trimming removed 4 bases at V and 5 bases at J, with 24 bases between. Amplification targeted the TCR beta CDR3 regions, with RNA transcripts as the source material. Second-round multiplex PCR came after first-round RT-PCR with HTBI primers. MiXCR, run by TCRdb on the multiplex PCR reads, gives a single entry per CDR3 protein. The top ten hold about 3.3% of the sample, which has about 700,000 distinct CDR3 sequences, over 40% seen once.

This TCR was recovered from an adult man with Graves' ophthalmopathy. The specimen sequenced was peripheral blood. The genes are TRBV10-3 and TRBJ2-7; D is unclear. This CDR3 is CAISGWTQASVGHEQYF. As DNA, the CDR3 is TGTGCCATCAGTGGTTGGACCCAGGCCTCCGTGGGCCACGAGCAGTACTTC.